The present entry profiles one TCR beta chain with its context. The antigen remains unidentified. Sequenced by immunoSEQ multiplex PCR; TCRdb stores in-frame clones only, minus some. This table has approximately 49,000 clones, around four fifths appearing once. This entry comes from a study of OX40 agonist ivuxolimab in advanced cancers. The wider study: The diagnoses of dose-escalation patients were hepatocellular carcinoma, melanoma, renal cell or head and neck cancer.

Findings of the study overall: Both CD4+ and CD8+ T cell populations in blood had undergone clonal expansion by week 6 at 0.1 to 3.0 mg/kg. Relative to CD4+ cells, CD8+ T cells on average had more expanded clones. The authors did not determine the antigen specificity of the expanded peripheral T cells.

V shed 0 bases and J shed 3 bases, with 13 bases lying between them. The CDR3 runs to 15 residues. Germline V CDR1 and CDR2: SGDLS, YYNGEE. The sequence was obtained from an adult with an advanced solid tumor such as melanoma, head and neck, liver or kidney cancer. This rearrangement joins TRBV9 to TRBJ2-7; tentatively, D is TRBD1 (5 bases). This material consisted of CD4+ or CD8+ T cells sorted from blood, taken in a trial of the OX40 agonist ivuxolimab. CDR3 DNA: TGTGCCAGCAGCGTAGGCGACAGTTATGGCTACGAGCAGTACTTC. Translated, it gives CASSVGDSYGYEQYF.